Below, one T cell receptor beta chain is given with its context. Its specificity is unknown. Looked up from germline, CDR1 is GTSNPN and CDR2 is SVGIG (reference sequence). This CDR3 is built from 15 residues. The V gene end was trimmed by 8 bases and the J gene end by 4 bases; junction bases not matched to a gene: 13. This sample stems from a study of CD4 T cells in relation to SARS-CoV-2 and coronaviruses. Study-level background: TCR beta CDR3s were sequenced after approximately ten-day antigen culture of PBMCs.

General study findings and limits: Crossreactivity was assessed only for spike protein, not other viral proteins.

Assay used: immunoSEQ multiplex PCR; TCRdb lists only in-frame clones, some missing. The table records 36,000 or so clones, about three quarters of them present only once. The sequence was obtained from an adult with COVID-19. The V and J genes are TRBV30 and TRBJ2-3, with 9 bases lining up with TRBD2. Source material: memory CD4+ T cells from PBMCs, cultured in vitro. CDR3 nucleotide sequence: TGTGCCCAAAATGGGGGGAGCGGGAGGTCAGATACGCAGTATTTT. This encodes CAQNGGSGRSDTQYF.